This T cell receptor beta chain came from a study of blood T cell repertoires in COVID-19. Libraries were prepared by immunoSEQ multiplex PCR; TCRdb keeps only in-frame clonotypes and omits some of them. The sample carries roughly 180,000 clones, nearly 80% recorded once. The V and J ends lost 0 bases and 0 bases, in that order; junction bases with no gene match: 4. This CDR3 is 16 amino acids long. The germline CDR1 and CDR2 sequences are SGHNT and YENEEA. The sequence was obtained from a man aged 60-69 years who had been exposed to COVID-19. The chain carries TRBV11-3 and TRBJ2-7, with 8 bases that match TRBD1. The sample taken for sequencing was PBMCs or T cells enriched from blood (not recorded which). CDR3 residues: CASSLERTGGSYEQYF. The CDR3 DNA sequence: TGTGCCAGCAGCTTAGAACGAACAGGGGGCTCCTACGAGCAGTACTTC.